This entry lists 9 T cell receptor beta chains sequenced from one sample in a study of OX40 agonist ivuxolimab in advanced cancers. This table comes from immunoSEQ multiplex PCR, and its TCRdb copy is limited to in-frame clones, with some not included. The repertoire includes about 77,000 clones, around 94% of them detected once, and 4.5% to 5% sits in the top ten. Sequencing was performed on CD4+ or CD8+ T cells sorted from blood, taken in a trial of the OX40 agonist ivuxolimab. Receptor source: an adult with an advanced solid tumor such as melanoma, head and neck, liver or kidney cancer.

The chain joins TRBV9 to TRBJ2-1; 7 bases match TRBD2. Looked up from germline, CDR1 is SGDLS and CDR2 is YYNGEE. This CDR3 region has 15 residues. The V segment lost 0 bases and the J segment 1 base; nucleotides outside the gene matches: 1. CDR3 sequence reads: CASSVGGGSYNEQFF. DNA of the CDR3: TGTGCCAGCAGCGTAGGGGGAGGGTCCTACAATGAGCAGTTCTTC.

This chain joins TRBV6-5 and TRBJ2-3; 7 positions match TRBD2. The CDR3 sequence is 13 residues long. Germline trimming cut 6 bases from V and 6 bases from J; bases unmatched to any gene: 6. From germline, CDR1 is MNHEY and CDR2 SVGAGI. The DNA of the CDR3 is TGTGCCAGCAGGACGCCCGGGGGGGATACGCAGTATTTT. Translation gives CASRTPGGDTQYF.

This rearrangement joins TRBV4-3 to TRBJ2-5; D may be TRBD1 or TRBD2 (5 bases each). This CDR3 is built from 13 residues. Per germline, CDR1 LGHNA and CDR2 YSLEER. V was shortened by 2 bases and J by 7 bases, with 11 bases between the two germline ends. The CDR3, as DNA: TGCGCCAGCAGCCAACCGCGTGGGGGGACCCAGTACTTC. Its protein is CASSQPRGGTQYF.

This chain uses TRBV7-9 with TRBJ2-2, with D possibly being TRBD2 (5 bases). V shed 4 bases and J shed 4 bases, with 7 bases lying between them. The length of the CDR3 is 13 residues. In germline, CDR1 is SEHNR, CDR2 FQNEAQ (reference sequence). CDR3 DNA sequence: TGTGCCAGCAGCTCCGGGATCACCGGGGAGCTGTTTTTT. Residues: CASSSGITGELFF.

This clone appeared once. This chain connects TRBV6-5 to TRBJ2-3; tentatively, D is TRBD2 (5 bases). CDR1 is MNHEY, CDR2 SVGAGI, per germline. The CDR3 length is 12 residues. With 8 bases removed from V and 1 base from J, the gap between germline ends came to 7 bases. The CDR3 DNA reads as TGTGCCAGCCGGGATCGCACAGATACGCAGTATTTT. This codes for CASRDRTDTQYF.

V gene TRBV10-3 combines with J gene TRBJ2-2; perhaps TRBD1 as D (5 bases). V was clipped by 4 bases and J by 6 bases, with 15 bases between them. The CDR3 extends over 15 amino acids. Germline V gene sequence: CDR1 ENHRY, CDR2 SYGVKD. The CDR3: CAISGLVGAPGELFF. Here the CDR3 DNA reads TGTGCCATCAGTGGATTAGTAGGGGCACCCGGGGAGCTGTTTTTT.

The CDR3 coding sequence is TGTGCCAGCTCACAAGGACAGGCCGATAATCAGCCCCAGCATTTT. Protein: CASSQGQADNQPQHF. The chain has TRBV18 and TRBJ1-5; 7 nucleotides line up with TRBD1. The CDR3 is 15 residues long. V trimming: 4 bases; J trimming: 4 bases; junction bases outside the gene matches: 7. Germline V lookup: CDR1 KGHSH, CDR2 LQKENI.

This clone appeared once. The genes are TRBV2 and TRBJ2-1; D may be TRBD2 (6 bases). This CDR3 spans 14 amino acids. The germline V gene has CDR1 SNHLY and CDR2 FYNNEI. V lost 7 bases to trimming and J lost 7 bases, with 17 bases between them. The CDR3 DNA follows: TGTGCCAGCACTGGACTAACGAGGACGAATGAGCAGTTCTTC. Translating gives CASTGLTRTNEQFF.

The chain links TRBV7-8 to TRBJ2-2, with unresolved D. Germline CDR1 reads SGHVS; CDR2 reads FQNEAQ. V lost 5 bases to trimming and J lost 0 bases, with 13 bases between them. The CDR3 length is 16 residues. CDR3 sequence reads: CASSPRLLANTGELFF. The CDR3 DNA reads TGTGCCAGCAGCCCTCGACTCCTAGCGAACACCGGGGAGCTGTTTTTT.